This T cell receptor (beta chain) was identified during a study of graft-versus-host responses after intestinal transplantation. Labeling with CFSE marked some 200,000 responder cells, which were plated with some 200,000 irradiated, violet-dye-labeled stimulator cells. CD4 and CD8 responders that proliferated in the reaction were FACS-sorted. Method: immunoSEQ multiplex PCR; TCRdb's copy keeps in-frame clones and lacks some. The sample holds around 6,200 clones, roughly 20% seen once. Sequencing was performed on alloreactive CD4+ T cells from a mixed lymphocyte reaction culture, taken before transplantation. The subset is: CFSE-low proliferating T cells sorted from roughly six-day pre-transplant mixed lymphocyte reaction (GvH or HvG direction). The receptor was derived from a human patient who was an organ donor for intestinal transplantation.

CDR3 nucleotides: TGTGCCAGCAGCTTAGCGTACGCGGGGGGCTACGAGCAGTACTTC. Protein sequence: CASSLAYAGGYEQYF. This chain uses TRBV11-3 with TRBJ2-7; 8 positions agree with TRBD2. This CDR3 is 15 amino acids long. Germline V gives CDR1 SGHNT, CDR2 YENEEA. Trimming took 1 base from V and 3 from J; bases not matched to a gene: 5.